One and the same sample provided the 2 T cell receptor beta chains below, sequenced in a study of shared clonotypes between healthy human individuals. This table comes from immunoSEQ multiplex PCR, and its TCRdb copy is limited to in-frame clones, with some not included. This table holds about 820,000 clones, more than 85% found once. It was CD45RO-negative cells, positively selected for CCR7, that made up naive CD8 cells, with terminally differentiated effector memory CD45RA+ cells excluded. The sample consisted of naive CD8+ T cells sorted from blood. The receptors were gathered from a man younger than 45 in good health.

The chain recombines TRBV28 with TRBJ1-2; 7 bases line up with TRBD1. CDR1 MDHEN and CDR2 SYDVKM come from the germline V gene. The CDR3 extends over 10 amino acids. Trimming cost V 8 bases and J 14 bases; bases outside gene matches: 8. The CDR3, as DNA: TGTGCCAGCGAGGGGGCCTTTTTGACCTTC. Protein: CASEGAFLTF.

The rearrangement links TRBV13 to TRBJ2-1; D gene uncertain. CDR3 length: 16 residues. Trimming stripped 4 bases from V and 0 bases from J, with 13 bases between. CDR1 is PRHDT and CDR2 is FYEKMQ in the germline V gene (reference sequence). This CDR3 is CASSSSPEISYNEQFF. In nucleotides, the CDR3 is TGTGCCAGCAGCTCCTCCCCAGAGATCTCCTACAATGAGCAGTTCTTC. The full variable domain, completed using reference TRBV13 and TRBJ2-1, is AAGVIQSPRHLIKEKRETATLKCYPIPRHDTVYWYQQGPGQDPQFLISFYEKMQSDKGSIPDRFSAQQFSDYHSELNMSSLELGDSALYFCASSSSPEISYNEQFFGPGTRLTVL.